One and the same sample provided the 20 T cell receptor beta chains below, sequenced in a study of T cells in Graves' hyperthyroidism and ophthalmopathy. There were TCR beta CDR3 regions amplified from RNA transcripts. HTBI primers were used for first-round RT-PCR of the TCR CDR3. TCRdb reanalysed the multiplex PCR reads using MiXCR and keeps one entry per CDR3 protein. Of fewer than 250,000 distinct CDR3 sequences listed, more than 20% are singletons. Sequenced input: blood. The receptor source for this set is a woman in her 40s with Graves' ophthalmopathy.

This clonotype came up many times. J is TRBJ2-5 and V is TRBV29-1, with a tentative D call TRBD2 (5 bases). The CDR3 loop spans 14 amino acids. V lost 5 bases to trimming and J lost 4 bases, with 17 bases between them. Germline CDR1 is SQVTM and CDR2 is ANQGSEA. In DNA form, the CDR3 reads TGCAGCGTTTGCAACCCGGGGAGAGTAGAGACCCAGTACTTC. This encodes CSVCNPGRVETQYF. The entire variable domain, with the rest obtained from reference TRBV29-1 and TRBJ2-5, is as follows: SAVISQKPSRDICQRGTSLTIQCQVDSQVTMMFWYRQQPGQSLTLIATANQGSEATYESGFVIDKFPISRPNLTFSTLTVSNMSPEDSSIYLCSVCNPGRVETQYFGPGTRLLVL.

This clonotype appeared a few times. The chain has TRBV27 and TRBJ1-2; a possible D gene is TRBD1 (6 bases). The CDR3 covers 13 residues. V lost 5 bases, J lost 4 bases, and 11 bases lay in between. CDR1 is MNHEY, CDR2 SMNVEV, per germline (reference sequence). The DNA of the CDR3 is TGTGCCAGCAGTGTCATAGGGGGCTATGGCTACACCTTC. Amino acids: CASSVIGGYGYTF.

This rearrangement joins TRBV13 to TRBJ2-1; tentatively, D is TRBD2 (5 bases). The germline CDR1 and CDR2 sequences are PRHDT and FYEKMQ (reference sequence). V was trimmed by 5 bases and J by 0 bases, leaving 11 bases between them. This CDR3 has 15 residues. This CDR3 is CASSDGLRSYNEQFF. The CDR3 DNA follows: TGTGCCAGCAGCGATGGACTGCGCTCCTACAATGAGCAGTTCTTC.

This clonotype was detected a few times. The CDR3, as DNA: TGTGCCAGTGGGGACAGAGGCTCCTACGAGCAGTACTTC. Amino acid sequence: CASGDRGSYEQYF. This chain links TRBV28 with TRBJ2-7; 7 bases align to TRBD1. This CDR3 comprises 13 residues. Germline lookup yields CDR1 MDHEN and CDR2 SYDVKM. Losses at the gene ends were 9 bases for V and 0 bases for J; bases not matched to a gene: 5.

This clonotype was counted at least ten times. The chain links TRBV7-8 to TRBJ2-7; perhaps TRBD2 as D (5 bases). CDR1 and CDR2 (germline): SGHVS, FQNEAQ. V lost 5 bases to trimming and J lost 7 bases, with 12 bases between them. This CDR3 has 12 residues. The CDR3, as DNA: TGTGCCAGCAGCCCCCTCTCGGGGGAGCAGTACTTC. Translating gives CASSPLSGEQYF.

Ten or more counts support this clonotype. The J gene is TRBJ1-1, the V gene TRBV5-1, with TRBD1 as a possible D gene (5 bases). Trimming left V 0 bases short and J 4 bases short, with 13 bases between. Looked up from germline, CDR1 is SGHRS and CDR2 is YFSETQ. The CDR3 covers 15 residues. This CDR3 is CASSLGEGRSTEAFF. The CDR3 bases are TGCGCCAGCAGCTTGGGTGAGGGGCGGAGCACTGAAGCTTTCTTT.

This chain uses TRBV28 with TRBJ1-1, with D hard to call. The CDR3 spans 12 residues. The V gene's germline CDR1 is MDHEN and CDR2 SYDVKM. Trimming removed 1 base at V and 7 bases at J, with 7 bases between. CDR3 bases: TGTGCCAGCAGTTTATACTACCGTGAAGCTTTCTTT. Translated, it gives CASSLYYREAFF.

The genes are TRBV20-1 and TRBJ2-7; D call uncertain. The CDR3 has 14 residues. Per the germline V gene, CDR1 is DFQATT and CDR2 is SNEGSKA (reference sequence). V lost 6 bases, J lost 0 bases, and 15 bases lay in between. The CDR3 DNA reads as TGCAGTGCCCCACCACATCCTAGCTCCTACGAGCAGTACTTC. Amino acid sequence: CSAPPHPSSYEQYF.

This clonotype was counted ten times or more. V and J are TRBV15 and TRBJ2-7; no firm D call. Trimming cost V 4 bases and J 0 bases, with 10 bases left between them. Per germline, CDR1 LNHNV and CDR2 YYDKDF (reference sequence). The CDR3 is 14 amino acids. The CDR3 sequence: CATSTGPTSYEQYF. CDR3 DNA: TGTGCCACCAGCACAGGACCCACCTCCTACGAGCAGTACTTC.

Ten or more counts support this clonotype. The chain is built from TRBV11-1 and TRBJ2-2; 16 bases are a match to TRBD2. CDR3 length: 20 amino acids. Looked up from germline, CDR1 is SGHAT and CDR2 is FQDESV (reference sequence). V dropped 0 bases and J dropped 2; count of bases not matched to a gene: 6. CDR3 loop: CASSLAPGLAGGPNTGELFF. Here the CDR3 DNA reads TGTGCCAGCAGCTTAGCACCGGGACTAGCGGGAGGGCCCAACACCGGGGAGCTGTTTTTT.

This clonotype has at least ten counts. The genes are TRBV20-1 and TRBJ1-5; TRBD1 aligns across 11 bases. The CDR3 extends over 16 amino acids. Looked up from germline, CDR1 is DFQATT and CDR2 is SNEGSKA (reference sequence). V dropped 6 bases and J dropped 1; count of bases not matched to a gene: 8. The CDR3 nucleotides are TGCAGTGCAAGGACAGGGGGCGAAGGGAGCAATCAGCCCCAGCATTTT. Its translation is CSARTGGEGSNQPQHF.

In its sample, this clonotype was seen many times. This chain links TRBV20-1 with TRBJ2-7; D is possibly TRBD1 (6 bases). Germline V CDR1 and CDR2: DFQATT, SNEGSKA (reference sequence). V was cut by 7 bases and J by 2 bases, with 12 bases left in between. The CDR3 consists of 12 residues. The CDR3 bases are TGCAGTGTACGGGGACAAACCTACGAGCAGTACTTC. Protein product: CSVRGQTYEQYF.

For this clonotype: A much more abundant neighbour one base away suggests this may be a read error. CDR3 sequence (DNA): TGCATTGCTAGAGGGGGGGGACAGGGGGCCTACGAGCAGTACTTC. This sequence encodes CIARGGGQGAYEQYF. J is TRBJ2-7 and V is TRBV20-1; 11 bases map to TRBD1. The length of the CDR3 is 15 residues. The germline gives CDR1 DFQATT, CDR2 SNEGSKA (reference sequence).

The chain is built from TRBV28 and TRBJ2-7, with D perhaps assigned TRBD1 or TRBD2 (5 bases each). Germline V lookup: CDR1 MDHEN, CDR2 SYDVKM. The CDR3 loop spans 13 amino acids. Trimming cost V 7 bases and J 2 bases, with 12 bases left between them. The CDR3 reads CASKEQGAYEQYF. The CDR3 DNA follows: TGTGCCAGCAAGGAGCAGGGAGCCTACGAGCAGTACTTC.

This clonotype was detected many times. The chain joins TRBV6-5 to TRBJ2-7, with 8 bases aligning to TRBD2. The germline V gene encodes CDR1 MNHEY and CDR2 SVGAGI. The CDR3 runs 14 residues. V lost 3 bases to trimming and J lost 5 bases; unmatched junction nucleotides: 6. The CDR3 nucleotides read TGTGCCAGCAGTTATTCGGGGGGGAATCACGAGCAGTACTTC. This sequence encodes CASSYSGGNHEQYF.

This clonotype was detected once. The chain recombines TRBV6-1 with TRBJ1-1, with a tentative D call TRBD1 (6 bases). This CDR3 spans 16 amino acids. CDR1 is MNHNS, CDR2 SASEGT, per germline. The V and J ends lost 8 bases and 0 bases respectively, with 19 bases between them. CDR3 DNA: TGTGCCAGCGGGGACACGGGACGGCGGATGAACACTGAAGCTTTCTTT. It specifies CASGDTGRRMNTEAFF.

This clonotype came up many times. The V and J genes are TRBV2 and TRBJ2-5; maybe TRBD1 (6 bases). V gave up 8 bases and J gave up 4 bases, with 17 bases separating them. Germline V gene data show CDR1 as SNHLY and CDR2 as FYNNEI. This CDR3 is 14 amino acids long. In DNA form, the CDR3 reads TGTGCCAGCCGGCAAACAGGGCTTCCAGAGACCCAGTACTTC. Translated, it gives CASRQTGLPETQYF.

Many counts were recorded for this clonotype. V gene TRBV2 combines with J gene TRBJ1-2, with 7 bases aligning to TRBD1. V lost 6 bases to trimming and J lost 8 bases; unmatched junction nucleotides: 12. Germline V gene sequence: CDR1 SNHLY, CDR2 FYNNEI. The CDR3 is 14 residues long. The CDR3 is CASRPTGRRIGYTF. The CDR3, as DNA: TGTGCCAGCAGGCCGACAGGGAGAAGAATCGGCTACACCTTC.

This clonotype was seen ten or more times. The chain links TRBV28 to TRBJ2-2; the D is unclear. With 6 bases removed from V and 9 bases from J, the gap between germline ends came to 14 bases. The CDR3 has 13 residues. The V gene's germline CDR1 is MDHEN and CDR2 SYDVKM. In nucleotides, the CDR3 is TGTGCCAGCAGCCCCTTGACGTCCTGGGAGCTGTTTTTT. It specifies CASSPLTSWELFF. Full variable domain (missing parts from reference TRBV28 and TRBJ2-2): DVKVTQSSRYLVKRTGEKVFLECVQDMDHENMFWYRQDPGLGLRLIYFSYDVKMKEKGDIPEGYSVSREKKERFSLILESASTNQTSMYLCASSPLTSWELFFGEGSRLTVL.

J is TRBJ1-2 and V is TRBV3-1; D is perhaps TRBD1 (5 bases). Trimming cost V 3 bases and J 7 bases, with 15 bases left between them. Germline V gives CDR1 LGHDT, CDR2 YNNKEL (reference sequence). CDR3 length: 14 residues. The CDR3 is CASSQGPKTGGYTF. The CDR3 region has the DNA TGTGCCAGCAGCCAGGGACCGAAGACGGGTGGCTACACCTTC.